Listed below are T cell receptor beta chains from one sample, sequenced in a study of blood T cell repertoires in COVID-19. The table came from immunoSEQ multiplex PCR; TCRdb's copy has only in-frame clones and leaves some out. This sample yields 210,000 or so clones, of which roughly 80% are seen a single time; 7.8% belongs to the top ten. The sample consisted of peripheral blood. The receptors stem from a woman older than 75 with COVID-19, enrolled during active disease. Both conserved end residues are part of each CDR3. A D gene is named only where the DNA matches it firmly. Part of the rows lack a size; the others show once, few, many or a class for expanded clones.

>TRBV7-9|TRBJ2-3|TRBD2|few
TGTGCCAGCAGCTTCCGGGAGGGTACGCAGTATTTT
CASSFREGTQYF
>TRBV11-2|TRBJ2-2|TRBD1|-
TGTGCCAGCAGCTTCCAAGGGGCTGGGACAGGGAGGAACACCGGGGAGCTGTTTTTT
CASSFQGAGTGRNTGELFF
>TRBV7-3|TRBJ1-2|TRBD1|-
TGTGCCAGCAGCCCCGACAGGGCCCATGGCTACACCTTC
CASSPDRAHGYTF
>TRBV5-1|TRBJ2-7|-|few
TGCGCCAGCAGCTTGAATGTCAGGACCTACGAGCAGTACTTC
CASSLNVRTYEQYF
>TRBV6-5|TRBJ1-1|-|-
TGTGCCAGCACCCCAGGGGCCACTGAAGCTTTCTTT
CASTPGATEAFF
>TRBV5-4|TRBJ2-1|TRBD2|once
TGTGCCAGCAGCAAGGGAGGGGTCAGAGGCTATGAGCAGTTCTTC
CASSKGGVRGYEQFF
>TRBV4-1|TRBJ1-4|TRBD1|once
TGCGCCAGCAGCCCAACCGAACAGGGGGCAGGTGAAAAACTGTTTTTT
CASSPTEQGAGEKLFF
>TRBV18|TRBJ2-3|TRBD1|-
TGTGCCAGCTCACCAGGGACAGGGAAGATTGGTACGCAGTATTTT
CASSPGTGKIGTQYF
>TRBV5-5|TRBJ2-3|TRBD2|-
TGTGCCAGCAGCTCCGGGGAGGGGAAAGATACGCAGTATTTT
CASSSGEGKDTQYF
>TRBV5-4|TRBJ1-1|-|few
TGTGCCAGCAGCCCTGACAGGACTCCGAACACTGAAGCTTTCTTT
CASSPDRTPNTEAFF
>TRBV5-1|TRBJ2-6|TRBD1|-
TGCGCCAGCAGCCGGACAGGGGGGAGCTCTGGGGCCAACGTCCTGACTTTC
CASSRTGGSSGANVLTF
>TRBV12-5|TRBJ2-3|-|-
TGTGCTAGTGGTTTGGGGGGGGGCACAGATACGCAGTATTTT
CASGLGGGTDTQYF
>TRBV5-4|TRBJ1-1|-|few
TGTGCCAGCAGCTCGGCCGGCAGGGACACTGAAGCTTTCTTT
CASSSAGRDTEAFF
>TRBV29-1|TRBJ2-3|TRBD1|-
TGCAGCACGAGGGGGCACTCTAGCACAGATACGCAGTATTTT
CSTRGHSSTDTQYF
>TRBV14|TRBJ2-1|-|once
TGTGCCAGCAGTGGAGGATTCGGTGAGCAGTTCTTC
CASSGGFGEQFF
>TRBV27|TRBJ1-3|-|-
TGTGCCAGCAGTTTATTTCCCCAGGGGGGAAACACCATATATTTT
CASSLFPQGGNTIYF
>TRBV9|TRBJ2-7|TRBD2|once
TGTGCCAGCAGCACCGGGACTAGCGGGAGTTCCGAGCAGTACTTC
CASSTGTSGSSEQYF
>TRBV23-1|TRBJ2-7|TRBD1|few
TGCGCCAGCAGTCACTCGAGACAGGGGCCAAGGACCTACGAGCAGTACTTC
CASSHSRQGPRTYEQYF
>TRBV7-2|TRBJ1-4|-|once
TGTGCCAGCAGATTTCGCGGGGGGGCTACAACTAATGAAAAACTGTTTTTT
CASRFRGGATTNEKLFF
>TRBV27|TRBJ2-7|TRBD2|-
TGTGCCAGCAGTTTAGCGCGGCGGGGGGCTTACGAGCAGTACTTC
CASSLARRGAYEQYF
>TRBV7-2|TRBJ1-2|-|-
TGTGCCAGCAGCTTAGGAAGGGAGGGTAGGGGCTACACCTTC
CASSLGREGRGYTF
>TRBV7-9|TRBJ2-2|TRBD2|few
TGTGCCAGCAGGGAAGCGGGAGTGGGCACCGGGGAGCTGTTTTTT
CASREAGVGTGELFF
>TRBV5-4|TRBJ1-1|-|-
TGTGCCAGCACCCGGGGAGGGGTGTCAGGGCGCACTGAAGCTTTCTTT
CASTRGGVSGRTEAFF
>TRBV24-1|TRBJ2-7|-|-
TGTGCCACCAGTGACCGCACCCTAGCTAAGGGTGAGCAGTACTTC
CATSDRTLAKGEQYF
>TRBV10-3|TRBJ2-7|TRBD1|-
TGTGCCATCAGTGGAGGGACAGAGCCCTACGAGCAGTACTTC
CAISGGTEPYEQYF
>TRBV5-1|TRBJ1-5|-|-
TGCGCCAGCAGCTTGGGCACGGAGCAGCCCCAGCATTTT
CASSLGTEQPQHF
>TRBV6-5|TRBJ2-5|-|few
TGTGCCAGCAAGGAGCTCGAGACCCAGTACTTC
CASKELETQYF